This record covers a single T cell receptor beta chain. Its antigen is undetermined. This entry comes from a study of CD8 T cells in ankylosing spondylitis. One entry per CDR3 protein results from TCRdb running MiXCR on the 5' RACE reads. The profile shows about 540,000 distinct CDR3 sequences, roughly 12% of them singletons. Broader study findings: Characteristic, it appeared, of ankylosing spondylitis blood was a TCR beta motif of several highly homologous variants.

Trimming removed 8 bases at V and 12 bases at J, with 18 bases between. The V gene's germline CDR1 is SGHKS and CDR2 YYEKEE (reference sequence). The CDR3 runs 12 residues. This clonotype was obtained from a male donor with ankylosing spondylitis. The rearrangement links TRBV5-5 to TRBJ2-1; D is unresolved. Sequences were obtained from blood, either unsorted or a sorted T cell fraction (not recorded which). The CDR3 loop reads CARSLRGRRQFF. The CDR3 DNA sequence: TGTGCCAGGAGCCTACGAGGACGGAGGCAGTTCTTC.